This TCR beta chain was captured by sequencing in a study of T cell responses to AZD1222 COVID-19 vaccine (dated by TCRdb to the early 2020s). Turning to the overall study: AZD1222 recipients given second doses at about 4 weeks or at about 12 weeks were pooled, since spike-specific TCR depth and breadth were not found to differ between the two schedules. TCR sequencing was performed for about 250 trial participants, of whom about 200 were given two doses of AZD1222 and some 26 were given two doses of MenACWY control vaccine. Enrollment into the trials was organized by age into subgroups of 18-55, 56-69 and 70-plus years, and those subgroups contained about 160, 30 and 59 TCR-sequenced participants, respectively. Broader findings and caveats from the paper: After two AZD1222 doses, both the breadth and the depth of spike-specific TCRs were significantly higher than at day 0 and than in MenACWY recipients. The whole spike protein was spanned by vaccine-associated CD4 TCRs, and dominant responses were seen in regions 160-218 and 743-854. Conclusions about previously exposed vaccinees are limited, since just six AZD1222 recipients were seropositive for SARS-CoV-2 at baseline. Because no samples from the day 14 peak response were available, repertoires could be characterized only after the peak T cell response. The 56-69-year group was small, and its depth increase did not reach significance, likely because of low power. Participants were mostly white British, with more females than males. The authors suggested clonal diversity may have been underestimated. Reportedly, close to half of the unique spike-specific TCRs recognized epitopes lying outside the regions that are mutated in the B.1.351 and B.1.1.7 variants.

The label giving this sample's time point can be read as: baseline before first vaccination. Samples from vaccinated people were obtained from the UK trials COV001 and COV002, which included a single-blind randomized controlled phase 2/3 trial of AZD1222 (ChAdOx1 nCoV-19) in healthy adults. For TCRbeta chain sequencing, PBMC samples were collected from trial participants at day 0 and at day 28 after the second dose. In regard to this clone: Its antigen remains undetermined. No clone much larger than this one lies a single base away; base qualities are absent.

Including the terminal cysteine and phenylalanine, the CDR3 comprises 15 residues. Solely the CDR3 DNA is kept, with 45 bases framed from the first base. According to the germline V gene, CDR1 reads SGHRS and CDR2 reads YFSETQ. Trimming leaves V shorter by 3 bases and J shorter by 5 bases, with the junction holding 10 bases beyond the gene matches. The CDR3 regions of human TCRbeta chains were analyzed by immunosequencing. In the source study's methods: Repertoire TCRs were checked for matches against a reference library of SARS-CoV-2-specific TCRs that had been generated using the MIRA antigen-specificity platform. Breadth meant the fraction of unique TCRs that were SARS-CoV-2-associated, whereas depth meant the fraction of total T cells that were SARS-CoV-2-associated. Each spike-specific TCR was assigned to its reactive spike region and to a CD4 or CD8 class using the MIRA data. Log10-transformed breadth and depth values were compared by one-way ANOVA with Sidak's multiple comparisons tests. TCRdb carries this immuneACCESS record with in-frame sequences only. Its versions omit some clonotypes, under half of them owing to an unresolved V gene in the studies checked, with the rest unexplained. Clone size and V and J calls were adopted from that table, with D and trimming inferred from the DNA. The sample profile shows about 170,000 clones; 85% to 95% of them were found once. The ten largest account for around 3.8% of the sample.

This specimen was peripheral blood, taken on day 0 of AZD1222 vaccination. The V gene is TRBV5-1 and the J gene is TRBJ2-5; 7 bases in the middle match TRBD2. The origin of this receptor is an adult in good health. The CDR3 protein: CASSSMSGGGETQYF. Read as DNA, the sequence is TGCGCCAGCAGCTCGATGTCGGGAGGAGGGGAGACCCAGTACTTC.